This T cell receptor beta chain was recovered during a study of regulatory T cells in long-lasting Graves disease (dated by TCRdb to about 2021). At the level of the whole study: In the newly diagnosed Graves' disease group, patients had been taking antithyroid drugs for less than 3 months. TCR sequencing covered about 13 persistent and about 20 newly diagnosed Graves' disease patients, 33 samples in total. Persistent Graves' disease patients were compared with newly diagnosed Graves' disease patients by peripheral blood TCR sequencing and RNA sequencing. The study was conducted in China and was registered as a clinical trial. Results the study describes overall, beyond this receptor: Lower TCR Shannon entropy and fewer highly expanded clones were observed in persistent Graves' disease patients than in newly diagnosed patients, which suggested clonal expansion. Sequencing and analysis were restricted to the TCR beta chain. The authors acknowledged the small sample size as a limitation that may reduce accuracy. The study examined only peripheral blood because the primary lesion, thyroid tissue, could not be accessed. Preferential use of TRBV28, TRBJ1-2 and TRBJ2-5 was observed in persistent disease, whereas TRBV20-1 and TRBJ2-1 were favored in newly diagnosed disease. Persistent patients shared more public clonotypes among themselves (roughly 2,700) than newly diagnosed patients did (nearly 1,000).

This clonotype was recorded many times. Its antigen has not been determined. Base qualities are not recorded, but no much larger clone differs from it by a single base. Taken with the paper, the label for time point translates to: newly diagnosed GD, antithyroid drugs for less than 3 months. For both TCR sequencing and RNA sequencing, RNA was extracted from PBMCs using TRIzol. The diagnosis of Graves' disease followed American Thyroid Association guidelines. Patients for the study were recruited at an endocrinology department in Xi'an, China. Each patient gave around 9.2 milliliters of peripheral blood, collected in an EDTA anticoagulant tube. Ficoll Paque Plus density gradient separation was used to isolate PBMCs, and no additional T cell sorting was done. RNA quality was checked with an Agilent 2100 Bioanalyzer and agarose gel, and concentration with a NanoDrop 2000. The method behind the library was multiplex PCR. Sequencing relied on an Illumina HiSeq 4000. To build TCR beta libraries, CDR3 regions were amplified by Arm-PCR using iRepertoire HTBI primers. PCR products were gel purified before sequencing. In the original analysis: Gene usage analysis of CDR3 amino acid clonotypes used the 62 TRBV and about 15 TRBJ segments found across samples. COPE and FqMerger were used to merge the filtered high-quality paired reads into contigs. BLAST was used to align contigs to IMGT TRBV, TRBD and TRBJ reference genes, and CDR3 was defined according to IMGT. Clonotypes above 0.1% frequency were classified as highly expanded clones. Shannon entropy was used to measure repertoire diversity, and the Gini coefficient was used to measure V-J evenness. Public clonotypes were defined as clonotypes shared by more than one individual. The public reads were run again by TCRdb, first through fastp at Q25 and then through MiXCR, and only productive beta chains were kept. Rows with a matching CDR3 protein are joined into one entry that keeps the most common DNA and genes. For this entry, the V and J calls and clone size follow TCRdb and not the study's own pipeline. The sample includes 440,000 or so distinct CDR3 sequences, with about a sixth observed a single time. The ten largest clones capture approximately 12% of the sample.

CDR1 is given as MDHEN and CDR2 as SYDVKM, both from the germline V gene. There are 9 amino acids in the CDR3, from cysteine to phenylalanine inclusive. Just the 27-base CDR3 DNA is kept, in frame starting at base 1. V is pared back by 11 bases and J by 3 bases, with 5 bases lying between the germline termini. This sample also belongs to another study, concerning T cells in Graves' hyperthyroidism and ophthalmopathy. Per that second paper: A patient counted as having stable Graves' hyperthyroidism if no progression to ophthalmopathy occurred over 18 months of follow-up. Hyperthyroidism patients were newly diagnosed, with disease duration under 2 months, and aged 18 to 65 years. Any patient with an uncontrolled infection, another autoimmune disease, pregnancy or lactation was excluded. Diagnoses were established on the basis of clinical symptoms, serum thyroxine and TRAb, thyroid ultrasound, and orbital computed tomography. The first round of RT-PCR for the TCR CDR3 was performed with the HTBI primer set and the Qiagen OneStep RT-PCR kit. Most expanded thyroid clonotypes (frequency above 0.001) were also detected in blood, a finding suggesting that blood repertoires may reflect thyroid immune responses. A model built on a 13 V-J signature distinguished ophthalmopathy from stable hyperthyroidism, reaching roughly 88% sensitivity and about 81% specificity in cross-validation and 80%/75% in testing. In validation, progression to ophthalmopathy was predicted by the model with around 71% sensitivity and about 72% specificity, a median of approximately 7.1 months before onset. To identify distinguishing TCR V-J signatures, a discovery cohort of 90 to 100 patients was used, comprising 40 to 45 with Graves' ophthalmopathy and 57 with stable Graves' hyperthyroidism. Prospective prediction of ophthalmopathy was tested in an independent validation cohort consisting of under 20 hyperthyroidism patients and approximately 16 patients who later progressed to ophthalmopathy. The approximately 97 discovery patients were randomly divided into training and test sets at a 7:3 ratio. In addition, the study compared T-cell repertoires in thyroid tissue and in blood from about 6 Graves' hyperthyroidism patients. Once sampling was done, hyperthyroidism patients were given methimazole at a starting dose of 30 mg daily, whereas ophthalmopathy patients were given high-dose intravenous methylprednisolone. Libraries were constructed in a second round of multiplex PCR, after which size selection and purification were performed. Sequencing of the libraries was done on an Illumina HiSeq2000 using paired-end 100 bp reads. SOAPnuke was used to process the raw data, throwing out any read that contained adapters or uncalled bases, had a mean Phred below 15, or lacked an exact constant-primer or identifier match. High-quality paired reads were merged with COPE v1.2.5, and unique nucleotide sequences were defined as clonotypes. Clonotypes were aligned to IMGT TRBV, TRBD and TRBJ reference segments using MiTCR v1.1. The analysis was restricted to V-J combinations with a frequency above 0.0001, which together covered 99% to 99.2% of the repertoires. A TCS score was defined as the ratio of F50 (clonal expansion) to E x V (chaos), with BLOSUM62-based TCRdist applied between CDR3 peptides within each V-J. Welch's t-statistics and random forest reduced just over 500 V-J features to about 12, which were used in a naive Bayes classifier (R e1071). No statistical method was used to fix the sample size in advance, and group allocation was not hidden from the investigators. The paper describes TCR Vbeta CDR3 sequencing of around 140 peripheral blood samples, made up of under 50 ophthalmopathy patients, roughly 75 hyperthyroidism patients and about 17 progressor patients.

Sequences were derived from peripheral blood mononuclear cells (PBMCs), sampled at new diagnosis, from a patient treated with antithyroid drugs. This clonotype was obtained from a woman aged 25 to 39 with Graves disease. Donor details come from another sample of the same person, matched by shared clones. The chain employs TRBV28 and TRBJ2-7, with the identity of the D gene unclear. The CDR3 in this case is CAFHYEQYF. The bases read TGTGCCTTCCACTACGAGCAGTACTTC.